These T cell receptor beta chains were read from a single sample in a study of graft-versus-host responses after intestinal transplantation. TCRdb's copy holds only in-frame clones and misses some; the assay was immunoSEQ multiplex PCR. The table records about 43,000 clones, approximately 95% of them present only once. The material was PBMCs, obtained about 350 days after intestinal transplant. These receptors originate from a human patient who received an intestinal transplant, so some T cells may come from the graft donor. The CDR3 runs from the conserved cysteine through the conserved F or W. A D gene is named only where the DNA matches it firmly. Size is omitted from some rows. Given values are once, few, many or a class for expanded clones.

J gene,clone size,D gene,V gene,CDR3 protein,CDR3 DNA
TRBJ2-3,-,-,TRBV9,CASSLYSRGSADTQYF,TGTGCCAGCAGCCTATACTCCAGGGGAAGTGCAGATACGCAGTATTTT
TRBJ2-7,-,TRBD1,TRBV10-2,CASSESNRGRYEQYF,TGCGCCAGCAGTGAGTCGAACAGGGGGCGATACGAGCAGTACTTC
TRBJ1-3,-,-,TRBV27,CASSLRPGPSSGNTIYF,TGTGCCAGCAGTTTAAGACCGGGACCGAGCTCTGGAAACACCATATATTTT
TRBJ2-7,-,-,TRBV9,CVSSGTGTPQGEQYF,TGTGTCAGCAGCGGGACCGGGACACCCCAGGGTGAGCAGTACTTC
TRBJ1-1,-,-,TRBV10-2,CASSHPGVQRAEAFF,TGCGCCAGCAGCCATCCAGGGGTCCAGAGGGCTGAAGCTTTCTTT
TRBJ2-7,-,TRBD1,TRBV4-1,CASSQVAGTGYHEQYF,TGCGCCAGCAGCCAAGTGGCCGGGACAGGGTACCACGAGCAGTACTTC
TRBJ2-6,-,-,TRBV5-1,CASSPSMLWANVLTF,TGCGCCAGCAGCCCGAGTATGCTCTGGGCCAACGTCCTGACTTTC
TRBJ2-1,-,-,TRBV6-5,CASSYVAGIDNEQFF,TGTGCCAGCAGTTACGTGGCAGGTATCGACAATGAGCAGTTCTTC
TRBJ2-7,-,-,TRBV29-1,CSVGRRQAYEQYF,TGCAGCGTTGGCAGAAGACAGGCCTACGAGCAGTACTTC
TRBJ1-1,-,-,TRBV6-5,CASSYEGVNTEAFF,TGTGCCAGCAGTTATGAGGGAGTGAACACTGAAGCTTTCTTT
TRBJ2-3,-,-,TRBV30,CAWSSPSTDTQYF,TGTGCCTGGAGTTCGCCTAGCACAGATACGCAGTATTTT
TRBJ1-1,-,TRBD1,TRBV19,CASSIVRTGGAFEAFF,TGTGCCAGTAGTATAGTCCGGACAGGGGGAGCCTTCGAAGCTTTCTTT
TRBJ2-4,-,-,TRBV6-5,CASSYSRVAGNIQYF,TGTGCCAGCAGTTACTCGAGGGTGGCGGGAAACATTCAGTACTTC
TRBJ2-7,-,TRBD1,TRBV2,CASRRGTGANEQYF,TGTGCCAGCAGGAGGGGGACAGGGGCGAACGAGCAGTACTTC
TRBJ2-5,-,TRBD2,TRBV6-5,CASGYRAGGQETQYF,TGTGCCAGCGGCTACCGAGCGGGGGGCCAAGAGACCCAGTACTTC
TRBJ2-7,-,-,TRBV6-5,CASSYEFSSPYEQYF,TGTGCCAGCAGTTATGAGTTTTCTAGCCCCTACGAGCAGTACTTC
TRBJ2-7,-,-,TRBV29-1,CSGSAGASYEQYF,TGCAGCGGGAGTGCGGGCGCCTCCTACGAGCAGTACTTC
TRBJ2-7,-,-,TRBV5-1,CASSLTSLDTYEQYF,TGCGCCAGCAGCCTCACTTCACTAGACACCTACGAGCAGTACTTC
TRBJ1-4,-,-,TRBV6-5,CASSPRDGRNEKLFF,TGTGCCAGCAGTCCCCGGGACGGGAGAAATGAAAAACTGTTTTTT
TRBJ2-2,-,TRBD2,TRBV9,CATSVGGSSGVHGELFF,TGTGCCACCAGCGTAGGGGGGTCTAGCGGGGTCCACGGGGAGCTGTTTTTT
TRBJ2-1,once,-,TRBV6-5,CASSYGSEQFF,TGTGCCAGCAGTTATGGGTCGGAGCAGTTCTTC
TRBJ1-2,-,-,TRBV30,CAWVQGPYGYTF,TGTGCCTGGGTTCAGGGGCCCTATGGCTACACCTTC
TRBJ2-5,-,-,TRBV6-5,CASSYSRHAKGTQYF,TGTGCCAGCAGTTACTCTAGACACGCTAAGGGGACCCAGTACTTC
TRBJ1-2,-,-,TRBV9,CASSSRGFNYGYTF,TGTGCCAGCAGCTCCAGGGGTTTTAACTATGGCTACACCTTC
TRBJ1-5,-,-,TRBV15,CATSRGGGNQPQHF,TGTGCCACCAGCAGAGGAGGGGGGAATCAGCCCCAGCATTTT
TRBJ1-4,-,-,TRBV5-4,CASSLDRQGGEKLFF,TGTGCCAGCAGCTTGGATCGGCAGGGTGGAGAAAAACTGTTTTTT
TRBJ2-1,-,TRBD2,TRBV7-3,CASSLGLAGAVNEQFF,TGTGCCAGCAGCTTGGGACTAGCGGGAGCGGTCAATGAGCAGTTCTTC
TRBJ2-1,-,-,TRBV7-9,CASTALVGEQFF,TGTGCCAGCACCGCCCTGGTTGGTGAGCAGTTCTTC
TRBJ2-7,-,-,TRBV5-6,CASSSGWGNSYEQYF,TGTGCCAGCAGCTCAGGATGGGGGAACTCCTACGAGCAGTACTTC
TRBJ1-2,-,-,TRBV9,CASSGGKPNYGYTF,TGTGCCAGCAGCGGTGGCAAACCGAACTATGGCTACACCTTC
TRBJ2-1,once,TRBD1,TRBV11-1,CASSLAGQGSRNEQFF,TGTGCCAGCAGCTTAGCGGGACAGGGAAGTCGCAATGAGCAGTTCTTC
TRBJ1-1,-,-,TRBV5-1,CASSPRGENTEAFF,TGCGCCAGCAGCCCTCGGGGAGAAAACACTGAAGCTTTCTTT
TRBJ1-2,-,-,TRBV29-1,CSVGGWELSYGYTF,TGCAGCGTTGGAGGTTGGGAGTTGAGCTATGGCTACACCTTC
TRBJ1-3,-,-,TRBV9,CASSVLSGADTIYF,TGTGCCAGCAGCGTTTTATCGGGGGCGGACACCATATATTTT
TRBJ2-2,-,-,TRBV6-1,CASIQGRLTGELFF,TGTGCCAGCATTCAAGGGCGACTGACCGGGGAGCTGTTTTTT
TRBJ2-6,-,-,TRBV5-1,CASSLGQKSGANVLTF,TGCGCCAGCAGCTTGGGACAAAAATCTGGGGCCAACGTCCTGACTTTC
TRBJ2-1,-,TRBD2,TRBV19,CASSIAGGRGYNEQFF,TGTGCCAGTAGTATAGCGGGAGGGCGGGGGTACAATGAGCAGTTCTTC
TRBJ2-1,-,-,TRBV2,CASVYGMGGNEQFF,TGTGCCAGCGTCTACGGGATGGGGGGCAATGAGCAGTTCTTC
TRBJ1-1,-,TRBD1,TRBV5-1,CASSRKTGNDYTEAFF,TGCGCCAGCAGCCGCAAGACAGGGAATGACTACACTGAAGCTTTCTTT
TRBJ2-7,-,-,TRBV6-5,CASRGGDTISYEQYF,TGTGCCAGCAGAGGGGGGGACACTATCTCCTACGAGCAGTACTTC
TRBJ1-6,-,TRBD1,TRBV6-1,CASRGTVNSPLHF,TGTGCCAGCAGGGGGACAGTTAATTCACCCCTCCACTTT
TRBJ2-7,-,-,TRBV6-5,CASSGPVYEQYF,TGTGCCAGCAGTGGTCCGGTCTACGAGCAGTACTTC